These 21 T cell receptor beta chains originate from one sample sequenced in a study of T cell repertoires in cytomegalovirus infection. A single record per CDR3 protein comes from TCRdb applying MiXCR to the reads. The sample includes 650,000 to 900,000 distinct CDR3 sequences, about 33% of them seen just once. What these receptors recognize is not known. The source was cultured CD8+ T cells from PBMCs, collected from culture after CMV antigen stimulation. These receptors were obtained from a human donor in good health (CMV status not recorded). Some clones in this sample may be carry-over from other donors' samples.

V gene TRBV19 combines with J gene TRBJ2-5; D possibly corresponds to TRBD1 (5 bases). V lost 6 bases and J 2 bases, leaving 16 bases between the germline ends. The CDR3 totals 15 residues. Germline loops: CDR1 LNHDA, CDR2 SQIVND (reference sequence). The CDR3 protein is CASRDLQQAQETQYF. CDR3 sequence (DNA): TGTGCCAGTAGGGACCTTCAACAGGCTCAAGAGACCCAGTACTTC.

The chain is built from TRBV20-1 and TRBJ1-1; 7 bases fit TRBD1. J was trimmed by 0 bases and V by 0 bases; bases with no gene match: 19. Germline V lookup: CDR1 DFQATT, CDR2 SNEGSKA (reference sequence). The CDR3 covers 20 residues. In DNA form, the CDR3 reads TGCAGTGCTAGAGAGGCCTTGAACCCTGCGGCGGGACAGATGAACACTGAAGCTTTCTTT. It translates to CSAREALNPAAGQMNTEAFF.

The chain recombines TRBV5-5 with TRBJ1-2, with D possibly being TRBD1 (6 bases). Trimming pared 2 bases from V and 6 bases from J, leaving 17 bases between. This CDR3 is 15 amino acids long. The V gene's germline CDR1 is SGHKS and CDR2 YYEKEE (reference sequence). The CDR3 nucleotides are TGTGCCAGCAGCTTCGGGGGGCGCGGGGGAGATGGCTACACCTTC. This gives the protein CASSFGGRGGDGYTF.

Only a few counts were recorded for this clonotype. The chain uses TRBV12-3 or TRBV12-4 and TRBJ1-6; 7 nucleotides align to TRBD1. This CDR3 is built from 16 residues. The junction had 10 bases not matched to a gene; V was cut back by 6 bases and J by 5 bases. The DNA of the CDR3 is TGTGCCAGCAGCATCACGACCGGGACAGATAATTCACCCCTCCACTTT. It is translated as CASSITTGTDNSPLHF.

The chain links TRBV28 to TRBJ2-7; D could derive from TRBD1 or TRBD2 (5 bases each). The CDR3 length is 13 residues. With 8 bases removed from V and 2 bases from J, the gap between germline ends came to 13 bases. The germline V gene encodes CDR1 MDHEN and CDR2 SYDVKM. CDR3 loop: CASRGEGAYEQYV. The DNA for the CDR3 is TGTGCCAGCCGAGGGGAAGGGGCCTACGAGCAGTACGTC.

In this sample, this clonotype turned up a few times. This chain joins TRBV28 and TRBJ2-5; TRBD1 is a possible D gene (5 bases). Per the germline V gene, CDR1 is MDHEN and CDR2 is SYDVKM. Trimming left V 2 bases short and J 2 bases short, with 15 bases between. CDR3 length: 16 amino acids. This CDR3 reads CASSLTIRTRQETQYF. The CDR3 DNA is TGTGCCAGCAGTTTAACGATAAGGACAAGACAAGAGACCCAGTACTTC.

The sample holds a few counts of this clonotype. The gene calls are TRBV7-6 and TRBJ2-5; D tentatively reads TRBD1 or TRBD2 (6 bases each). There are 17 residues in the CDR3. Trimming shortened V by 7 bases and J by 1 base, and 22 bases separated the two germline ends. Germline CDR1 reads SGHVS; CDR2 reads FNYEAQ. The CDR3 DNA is TGTGCCAGCACCCATTGGGCCGGGGGCTCATCCCAAGAGACCCAGTACTTC. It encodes CASTHWAGGSSQETQYF.

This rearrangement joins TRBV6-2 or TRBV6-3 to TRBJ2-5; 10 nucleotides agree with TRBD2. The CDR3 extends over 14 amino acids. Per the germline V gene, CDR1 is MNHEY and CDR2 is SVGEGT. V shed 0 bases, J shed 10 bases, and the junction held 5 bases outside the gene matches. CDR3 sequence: CASSYSGTSEDQYF. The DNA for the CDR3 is TGTGCCAGCAGTTACTCAGGGACTAGCGAGGACCAGTACTTC.

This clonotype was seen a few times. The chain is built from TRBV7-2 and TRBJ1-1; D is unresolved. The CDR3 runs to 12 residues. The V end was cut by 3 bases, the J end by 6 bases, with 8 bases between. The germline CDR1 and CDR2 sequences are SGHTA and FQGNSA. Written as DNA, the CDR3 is TGTGCCAGCAGCTTGTGGGGAGCTGAAGCTTTCTTT. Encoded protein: CASSLWGAEAFF.

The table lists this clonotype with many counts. The DNA of the CDR3 is TGTGCCAGCAGCTTGCCGGGACAGTCCTACGAGCAGTACTTC. Translating it yields CASSLPGQSYEQYF. The chain couples TRBV7-2 to TRBJ2-7, with 7 bases that match TRBD1. The CDR3 has 14 residues. The germline V gene encodes CDR1 SGHTA and CDR2 FQGNSA. The J segment lost 1 base and the V segment lost 3 bases, leaving 3 bases of the junction unmatched.

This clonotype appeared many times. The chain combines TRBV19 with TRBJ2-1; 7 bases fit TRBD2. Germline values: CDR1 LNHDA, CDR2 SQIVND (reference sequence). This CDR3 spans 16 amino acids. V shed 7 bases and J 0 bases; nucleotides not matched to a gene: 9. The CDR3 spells CASIGGRMGSYNEQFF. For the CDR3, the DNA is TGTGCCAGTATCGGGGGGAGGATGGGCTCCTACAATGAGCAGTTCTTC.

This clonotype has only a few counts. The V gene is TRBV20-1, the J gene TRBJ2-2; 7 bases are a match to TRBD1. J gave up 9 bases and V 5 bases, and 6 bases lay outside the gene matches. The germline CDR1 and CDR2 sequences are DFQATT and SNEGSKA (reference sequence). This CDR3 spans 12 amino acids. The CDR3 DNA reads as TGCAGTGCTTTACCAGGGGGTAGGGAGCTGTTTTTT. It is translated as CSALPGGRELFF.

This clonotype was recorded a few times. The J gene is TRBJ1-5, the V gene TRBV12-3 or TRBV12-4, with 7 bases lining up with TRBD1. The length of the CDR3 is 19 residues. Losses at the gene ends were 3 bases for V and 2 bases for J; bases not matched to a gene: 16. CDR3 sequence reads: CASSFLVAIDRVGNQPQHF. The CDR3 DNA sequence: TGTGCCAGCAGTTTTCTCGTGGCTATAGACAGGGTTGGCAATCAGCCCCAGCATTTT.

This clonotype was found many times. CDR3 bases: TGTGCCAGCAGCGTGCACAGGGTGAACACTGAAGCTTTCTTT. Protein sequence: CASSVHRVNTEAFF. The chain carries TRBV7-8 and TRBJ1-1; D may be TRBD1 (6 bases). The ends were cut back, 5 bases at V and 0 bases at J, with 10 bases in the middle. CDR1 and CDR2 from the germline V gene are SGHVS and FQNEAQ. CDR3 length: 14 residues. Complete variable domain (other parts from reference TRBV7-8 and TRBJ1-1): GAGVSQSPRYKVAKRGQDVALRCDPISGHVSLFWYQQALGQGPEFLTYFQNEAQLDKSGLPSDRFFAERPEGSVSTLKIQRTQQEDSAVYLCASSVHRVNTEAFFGQGTRLTVV.

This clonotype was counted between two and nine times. The CDR3 DNA reads as TGTGCCAGCAGTTACGCAGGGACCACAGATACGCAGTATTTT. Translated, it gives CASSYAGTTDTQYF. V is TRBV6-5 and J is TRBJ2-3; D possibly uses TRBD1 or TRBD2 (5 bases each). V was pared by 2 bases and J by 2 bases, with 8 bases between. The CDR3 consists of 14 residues. The germline V gene has CDR1 MNHEY and CDR2 SVGAGI.

CDR3 in DNA: TGTGCCAGCAGTTACTCGAGTAGCCCGTACAATGAGCAGTTCTTC. It is translated as CASSYSSSPYNEQFF. The chain has TRBV6-5 and TRBJ2-1; D uncertain. The CDR3 runs to 15 residues. The germline V gene has CDR1 MNHEY and CDR2 SVGAGI. Trimming shortened V by 0 bases and J by 4 bases, and 10 bases separated the two germline ends.

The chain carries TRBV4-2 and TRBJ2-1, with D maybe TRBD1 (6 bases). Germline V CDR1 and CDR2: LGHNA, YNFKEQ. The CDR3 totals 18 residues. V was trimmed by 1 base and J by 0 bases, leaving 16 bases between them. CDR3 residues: CASSQGAQGPSSYNEQFF. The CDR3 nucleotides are TGTGCCAGCAGCCAAGGAGCACAGGGACCAAGCTCCTACAATGAGCAGTTCTTC.

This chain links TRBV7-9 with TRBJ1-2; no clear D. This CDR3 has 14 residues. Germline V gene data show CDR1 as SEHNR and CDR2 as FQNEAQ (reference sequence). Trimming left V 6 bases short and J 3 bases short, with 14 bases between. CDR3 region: CASRHPQSHYGYTF. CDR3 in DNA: TGTGCCAGCAGGCATCCACAGTCCCACTATGGCTACACCTTC.

DNA of the CDR3: TGTGCCAGCAGCTTGTTTGAGCCAGCAAACACTGAAGCTTTCTTT. Its translation: CASSLFEPANTEAFF. The chain uses TRBV7-9 and TRBJ1-1; no reliable D call. The CDR3 loop spans 15 amino acids. The germline CDR1 and CDR2 sequences are SEHNR and FQNEAQ (reference sequence). Trimming cost V 3 bases and J 2 bases, with 13 bases left between them.

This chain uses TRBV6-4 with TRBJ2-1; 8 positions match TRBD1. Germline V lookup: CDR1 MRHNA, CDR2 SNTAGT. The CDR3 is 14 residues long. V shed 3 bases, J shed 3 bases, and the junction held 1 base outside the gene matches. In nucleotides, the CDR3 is TGTGCCAGCAGTGAACAGGGGGACTACAATGAGCAGTTCTTC. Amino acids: CASSEQGDYNEQFF.

Here the CDR3 reads CATSDFDGDTQYF. In DNA, the CDR3 is TGTGCCACCAGTGATTTCGACGGGGATACGCAGTATTTT. This chain connects TRBV24-1 to TRBJ2-3; D gene unclear. Trimming pared 1 base from V and 6 bases from J, leaving 7 bases between. Germline values: CDR1 KGHDR, CDR2 SFDVKD. The CDR3 covers 13 residues.